The source of this TCR beta chain is a study of shared clonotypes between healthy human individuals. Study details: Donors, aged 18 to 49, were a couple of women and three men. Study-wide points: A small donor pool kept down the genetic and exposure-history diversity that was represented. Sharing across four donors was seen in around 5% of naive CD4 clonotypes.

With respect to this clone: The target antigen is unknown.

Repertoires were generated with immunoSEQ multiplex PCR, while TCRdb's copy carries only in-frame clones and drops some. The top ten clones hold roughly 0.13% of a sample with around 2.3 million clones, about 94% of them seen once. The CDR3 totals 16 residues. CDR1 is MDHEN and CDR2 is SYDVKM in the germline V gene. Trimming cost V 5 bases and J 5 bases; bases outside gene matches: 10. This sequence was found in a young man in good health. The rearrangement uses TRBV28 and TRBJ2-7; 12 nucleotides match TRBD1. Sequenced sample: naive CD4+ T cells sorted from blood. Subset specified: CD45RA+ positively selected. CDR3 amino acids: CASSTPGDRGRDEQYF. The CDR3, as DNA: TGTGCCAGCAGTACTCCAGGGGACAGGGGGCGCGACGAGCAGTACTTC. Together with reference TRBV28 and TRBJ2-7, the CDR3 gives the full variable domain: DVKVTQSSRYLVKRTGEKVFLECVQDMDHENMFWYRQDPGLGLRLIYFSYDVKMKEKGDIPEGYSVSREKKERFSLILESASTNQTSMYLCASSTPGDRGRDEQYFGPGTRLTVT.